This passage covers 5 T cell receptor beta chains from one sample sequenced in a study of technical replicates of blood from a few donors. TCRdb's copy holds only in-frame clones and misses some; the assay was immunoSEQ multiplex PCR. The table lists around 29,000 clones, roughly nine tenths of them singletons. Sequencing was carried out using PBMCs. The receptors were sampled from a human donor in good health. Some clones in this sample may be carry-over from other donors' samples.

Here the CDR3 reads CASSYSGFRGQPQHF. The CDR3 DNA reads as TGTGCCAGCAGTTACTCCGGGTTTCGTGGTCAGCCCCAGCATTTT. The rearrangement joins TRBV6-6 to TRBJ1-5; D gene unclear. V lost 0 bases to trimming and J lost 6 bases, with 12 bases between them. This CDR3 has 15 amino acids. Looked up from germline, CDR1 is MNHNY and CDR2 is SVGAGI (reference sequence).

This clone was recorded only once. V gene TRBV6-1 combines with J gene TRBJ1-1, with no clear D. V was pared by 7 bases and J by 0 bases, with 12 bases between. Germline CDR1 reads MNHNS; CDR2 reads SASEGT. CDR3 size: 14 residues. The CDR3 sequence: CASKKEALNTEAFF. The CDR3 nucleotides are TGTGCCAGCAAAAAAGAGGCTTTGAACACTGAAGCTTTCTTT.

V gene TRBV2 combines with J gene TRBJ2-1; TRBD2 matches 8 bases. This CDR3 has 15 residues. Trimming at V came to 6 bases and at J to 8 bases, leaving 12 bases not matched to a gene. Germline values: CDR1 SNHLY, CDR2 FYNNEI. CDR3 coding DNA: TGTGCCAGCAGGGGCGGGAGGCCCCTTCGGGATGAGCAGTTCTTC. Encoded protein: CASRGGRPLRDEQFF.

This chain uses TRBV7-8 with TRBJ1-1, with 9 bases fitting TRBD1. Trimming removed 2 bases from V and 1 base from J; junction bases left unmatched: 11. Germline values: CDR1 SGHVS, CDR2 FQNEAQ. The length of the CDR3 is 18 residues. This CDR3 reads CASSLHLGSGQGNTEAFF. The DNA for the CDR3 is TGTGCCAGCAGCTTACATCTGGGGTCGGGACAGGGGAACACTGAAGCTTTCTTT.

The J gene is TRBJ1-6, the V gene TRBV2; D may be TRBD1 (5 bases). Germline CDR1 reads SNHLY; CDR2 reads FYNNEI. The CDR3 is 15 amino acids. Trimming cost V 1 base and J 10 bases, with 14 bases left between them. DNA of the CDR3: TGTGCCAGCAGTGAAGAGGGGAGGAGGGGATCACCCCTCCACTTT. Translated, it gives CASSEEGRRGSPLHF.